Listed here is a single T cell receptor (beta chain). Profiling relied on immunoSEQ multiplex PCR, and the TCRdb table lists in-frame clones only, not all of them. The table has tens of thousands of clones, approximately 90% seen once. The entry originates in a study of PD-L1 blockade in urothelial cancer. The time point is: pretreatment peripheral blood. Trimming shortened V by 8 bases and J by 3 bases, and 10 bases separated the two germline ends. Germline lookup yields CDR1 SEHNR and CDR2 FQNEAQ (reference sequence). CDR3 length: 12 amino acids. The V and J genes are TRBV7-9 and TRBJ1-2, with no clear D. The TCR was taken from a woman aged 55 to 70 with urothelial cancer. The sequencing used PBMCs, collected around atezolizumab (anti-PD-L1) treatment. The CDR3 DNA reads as TGTGCCAGCCAAAGCGGCGACTATGGCTACACCTTC. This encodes CASQSGDYGYTF.